This T cell receptor beta chain emerged from a study of cytomegalovirus exposure and HLA in healthy donors (dated by TCRdb to 2016 to 2017). In terms of the full investigation: According to an earlier analysis of a few hundred of the donors, about 179 million T cells yielded 120 million or so unique TCR beta sequences and less than 300 Gb of sequence data. A later analysis re-examined previously published TCR beta repertoires from about 670 donors and added high-resolution HLA genotyping to investigate patterns of TCR occurrence. Among around 400 genotyped donors of the cohort, an average of about 220,000 unique TCR beta nucleotide sequences was sequenced per donor, of which about 19% were non-productive. About 300 gigabases of sequencing data and tens of millions of unique TCR sequences were included in an early release covering roughly 700 HLA-typed donors. In the later analysis, no new phenotypic data were used to find candidate immune exposures; instead, reliance was placed on TCR beta sequences and their occurrence across donors. HLA typing included class I and class II loci at four-digit resolution. The study aimed to test whether signatures of past pathogen exposure could be identified by cataloging public T cell receptors. To predict cytomegalovirus infection status, the study brought together high-throughput TCR immunosequencing, statistical association of individual TCRs with disease status, and machine learning. Genome-wide SNP genotypes for about 65% of the 666 donors were used in a later genetic analysis, which treated that subset as a discovery cohort. Typing coverage differed by locus: A, B, C, DRB1 and DQB1 were typed in roughly 620-630 donors, DQA1 in 522, DPA1 in 600 to 610, and DPB1 in approximately 450. Alongside the repertoire data, information on donor age, sex, ethnicity and CMV serostatus was compiled. In an earlier analysis of 550 to 700 of the donors, high-throughput TCR beta sequencing was used to judge whether each TCR beta V gene segment behaved as functional or pseudogenic. Roughly 5 DR-DQ haplotypes were handled as single units for association and clustering because linkage in the cohort was strong. Using immunosequencing, the study profiled T cell repertoires from 666 subjects and related those repertoires to cytomegalovirus serostatus. All discovery cohort repertoires had been generated using a single sequencing platform. Along with the roughly 610-subject first cohort, a separate validation cohort of 120 different subjects was used. The genetic ancestry cluster associated with self-reported Caucasian donors included around 76% of the 398 genotyped donors.

The library was prepared using the immunoSEQ multiplex PCR assay. For the multiplex PCR, a mixture combining 60 forward primers for TCR Vbeta segments and 13 reverse primers for TCR Jbeta segments was used. The CDR3 region of rearranged TCR beta genes was amplified from genomic DNA with a multiplex PCR assay. Amplified TCR beta libraries were sequenced as 87-base-pair reads on the Illumina HiSeq System. Under the source paper's analysis protocol: In a later analysis, tens of millions of unique TCR beta chains were counted across the roughly 670 repertoires, and around 10 million of these chains were shared by at least two donors. Raw reads were error-corrected and collapsed into unique sequences by a nearest-neighbor algorithm in which closely related sequences were merged to remove PCR and sequencing errors. V, D and J gene segments were assigned by aligning CDR3 sequences to IMGT reference sequences. For a sequence to be retained, a match of at least six nucleotides to both a V gene segment and a J gene segment was required. A rearrangement was called productive if the CDR3 had no stop codons and remained in frame with V and J, and every other rearrangement was called non-productive. CDR3 was defined by IMGT convention, running from the second conserved V-encoded cysteine to the conserved J-encoded phenylalanine. Sequences without an unambiguous match to a single V gene segment were excluded from the earlier analysis of almost 600 of the donors. In an earlier analysis of 587 of the donors, V segments were called functional above 56.7% productive rearrangements and were called segregating when the between-donor standard deviation exceeded 5%. A statistical classification framework was developed to diagnose cytomegalovirus status using the catalog of TCR beta chain sequences. In a later analysis, V and J genes were assigned by comparing TCR nucleotide sequences against IMGT/GENE-DB human TR gene sequences. A later analysis assigned CDR3 sequences and most-parsimonious VDJ recombination scenarios with the TCRdist pipeline. In a later analysis, each TCR beta chain was defined by its CDR3 amino acid sequence together with its V-gene family, and reads lacking a unique V-gene family were excluded. To address suspected cross-contamination and a sequencing artifact, a later analysis removed 450 to 700 highly shared, low-generation-probability nucleotide sequences. In a later analysis, a clonal expansion index was calculated for each public chain from normalized within-repertoire ranks of inferred template counts. Generation probabilities in a later analysis came from a VDJ recombination model fitted to out-of-frame rearrangements, and those results were checked against IGoR. A later analysis scored TCR-TCR, TCR-HLA and TCR-CMV co-occurrence with hypergeometric tests, applying a repertoire-size bias correction to TCR pairs. In a later analysis, false discovery rates were estimated by permuting HLA or CMV assignments 20 times. In a later analysis, co-occurring TCRs were grouped using DBSCAN, and TCRdist sequence similarity was added for clustering within HLA-allele-positive subsets. Repertoires with fewer than 30,000 or more than 120,000 public chains, plus five repertoires with anomalous nucleotide sharing, were excluded from co-occurrence clustering. TCRdb took this table from immuneACCESS and kept in-frame rearrangements with V and J called. Such tables lack part of the clones; where checked against another copy, unresolved V genes explain under half of the gap, and the rest is unexplained. Clone size and the V and J calls come from that table; the DNA yielded D and trimming. The sample includes around 170,000 clones, with over 75% observed a single time. The leading ten clones occupy around 4% of the sample.

The cohort consisted of 650 to 700 healthy bone marrow donors. At the time of sampling, all cohort members were nominally healthy, though unrecorded immune exposures were likely present. The donor tested CMV seronegative and was one of the 352 seronegative cohort members. Every donor gave a peripheral blood sample, and the peripheral blood mononuclear cells from that sample were used for TCR beta sequencing. Genomic DNA extraction from the blood cell samples was performed with the Qiagen DNeasy Blood Extraction Kit. Taken from the germline V gene, the CDR1 and CDR2 loops are SGDLS and YYNGEE. V sheds 0 bases and J sheds 8 bases, leaving 8 bases between their ends. The CDR3 holds 12 amino acids from the cysteine to the phenylalanine. Only CDR3 DNA remains: 36 bases, in frame from the first base. Overall results and qualifications from the work: Correlated functional status among segregating V segments might reflect linkage disequilibrium, but an unknown experimental factor could not be ruled out. In a later analysis, HLA-associated TCR beta chains were found to be more clonally expanded and to have lower generation probabilities than equally common non-associated chains. The 87-base-pair reads could not distinguish some IMGT-functional V segments, including TRBV6-2 and TRBV6-3, so those segments were excluded. A further reported finding was that TCR beta sequences accurately predicted the HLA-A and HLA-B alleles for most subjects in the first cohort. Because HLA typing was missing for some donors at each locus, association tests included only the typed subset. Most TCR sequences were seen in very few donors, while some public TCRs were found in many individuals. Immune exposure information for the cohort was limited to CMV serostatus. A group of highly shared sequence variants was considered likely to be a technical artifact of the sequencing pipeline. The study listed 150 to 200 TCR beta chains as associated with cytomegalovirus. Strong co-occurrence of HLA alleles, especially DR and DQ, made assigning TCR associations to individual alleles difficult. In an earlier analysis of approximately 590 of the donors, most TCR beta V segments were observed in productive rearrangements about 87% or about 30% of the time, broadly matching IMGT annotations. Only TCR beta chains were sequenced in this cohort, and the absence of alpha or paired-chain data limited detectable features. According to a later analysis, most CMV-associated TCR beta chains appeared to be HLA-restricted, and the HLA associations seemed to be driven largely by CMV exposure. Some 16 rarely observed V segments, including chromosome 9 orphons, were excluded from the earlier analysis of approximately 600 of the donors because counts were too low. According to the authors, the approach could potentially be generalized to other disease states and immunological phenotypes. A later analysis found that TCR association rates varied across HLA loci, with DRB1 alleles showing the most associated TCRs and HLA-C alleles the fewest. In a later analysis, several top co-occurrence clusters were reported to appear linked to parvovirus B19, influenza, CMV and Epstein-Barr virus. In a later analysis, about 16,000 TCR beta sequences were associated with specific HLA alleles at a false discovery rate of 0.05. In a later genetic analysis, a missense DCLRE1C variant was associated with V-gene and J-gene trimming of TCR beta chains, and the association was replicated in an independent cohort. The classifier was reported to diagnose cytomegalovirus status with high specificity and sensitivity in both the original cohort and the validation cohort. Sequencing depth was assumed to be roughly uniform across donors in the presence/absence analyses, though that assumption may not hold. In a later genetic analysis, fewer N-insertions in productive TCRs were reported among donors in an Asian-associated ancestry cluster than the roughly 700-donor mean. In vitro tests confirmed that a few of the cytomegalovirus-associated TCR beta chains recognize cytomegalovirus antigens.

To note about this clone: What this receptor recognizes is not known. The input lacks base qualities; no much larger clone sits a single base away.

Sequenced: PBMCs. The clonotype originates from a man aged 50 to 60 in good health and CMV-seronegative. This chain is built from TRBV9 and TRBJ1-2; perhaps TRBD1 is the D gene, with 5 bases matching. CDR3 loop: CASSVVAGGYTF. In nucleotides, the sequence is TGTGCCAGCAGCGTAGTGGCAGGGGGCTACACCTTC.